At least ten counts were recorded for the clone carrying this T cell receptor beta chain. What it binds is not known. V shed 0 bases and J shed 5 bases, with 8 bases lying between them. Germline V gene lookup returns CDR1 SGHTA and CDR2 FQGNSA. CDR3 length: 14 amino acids. Ophthalmopathy cases scored 3 or more on the Clinical Activity Score and 4 or more on NOSPECS grade, with duration below 3 months. The entry originates in a study of T cells in Graves' hyperthyroidism and ophthalmopathy. The investigators amplified TCR beta CDR3 regions from RNA transcripts. Carried out on the TCR CDR3, a first-round RT-PCR used the HTBI primer set. TCRdb ran MiXCR on the multiplex PCR reads and lists one entry per CDR3 protein. The sample has 500,000 or so distinct CDR3 sequences, about 16% seen once. The study's findings and limits: Blood also contained most expanded thyroid clonotypes above 0.001.

The specimen was blood. The clonotype originates from a woman between 25 and 40 years old with Graves' ophthalmopathy. The chain is built from TRBV7-2 and TRBJ1-5, with a weak D call TRBD1 (5 bases). The CDR3 nucleotides read TGTGCCAGCAGCTTAGCGGGGGGGGATCAGCCCCAGCATTTT. Protein sequence: CASSLAGGDQPQHF.